These 27 T cell receptor beta chains were sequenced from one sample in a study of T cell changes during pregnancy in multiple sclerosis. Only in-frame clones appear in the TCRdb table, and some are missing; sequencing was by immunoSEQ multiplex PCR. The table shows 60,000 or so clones, with about 90% occurring only once. The sequencing here drew on peripheral blood, taken in the second trimester of pregnancy. The receptors stem from a female donor in good health, enrolled as a control in a pregnancy study.

The V gene is TRBV15, the J gene TRBJ2-1; TRBD1 matches at 10 bases. CDR1 LNHNV and CDR2 YYDKDF come from the germline V gene (reference sequence). This CDR3 region has 14 residues. V lost 3 bases to trimming and J lost 8 bases; unmatched junction nucleotides: 4. This CDR3 reads CATSRGQGTDEQFF. The CDR3 bases are TGTGCCACCAGCAGGGGACAGGGGACGGATGAGCAGTTCTTC.

The chain joins TRBV10-2 to TRBJ1-5; 11 nucleotides match TRBD1. Germline V CDR1 and CDR2: WSHSY, SAAADI. CDR3 length: 15 residues. The V and J ends lost 6 bases and 9 bases, in that order; junction bases with no gene match: 10. CDR3 in DNA: TGCGCCAGCAGGCCGGGACAGGGGGTGATTGGGCCCCAGCATTTT. Translated, it gives CASRPGQGVIGPQHF.

The chain has TRBV9 and TRBJ2-7, with D tentatively TRBD2 (5 bases). The CDR3 is made up of 15 amino acids. V lost 0 bases, J lost 2 bases, and 12 bases lay in between. Germline CDR1 SGDLS, CDR2 YYNGEE. CDR3 bases: TGTGCCAGCAGCGTAGGGCTAGCTAGACCCTACGAGCAGTACTTC. This gives the protein CASSVGLARPYEQYF.

The DNA for the CDR3 is TGTGCCAGCAGCCAAGTGGTGAGAAGCGGGGCGCAAGAGACCCAGTACTTC. This sequence encodes CASSQVVRSGAQETQYF. This rearrangement joins TRBV14 to TRBJ2-5; 7 nucleotides align to TRBD2. V lost 1 base and J lost 2; bases outside the gene matches: 10. The germline gives CDR1 SGHDN, CDR2 FVKESK. CDR3 length equals 17 residues. Filled out from reference TRBV14 and TRBJ2-5, the complete variable domain reads EAGVTQFPSHSVIEKGQTVTLRCDPISGHDNLYWYRRVMGKEIKFLLHFVKESKQDESGMPNNRFLAERTGGTYSTLKVQPAELEDSGVYFCASSQVVRSGAQETQYFGPGTRLLVL.

This rearrangement joins TRBV6-5 to TRBJ2-5; D uncertain. CDR3 size: 14 residues. Trimming pared 7 bases from V and 1 base from J, leaving 13 bases between. From germline, CDR1 is MNHEY and CDR2 SVGAGI. The CDR3 DNA is TGTGCCAGCACCGGAGCGTTGGTCCAAGAGACCCAGTACTTC. Translating gives CASTGALVQETQYF.

The chain carries TRBV19 and TRBJ1-1; D gene uncertain. Germline V gene sequence: CDR1 LNHDA, CDR2 SQIVND (reference sequence). Between the trimmed V and J ends, which lost 5 bases and 1 base, there was a span of 23 bases. The CDR3 loop spans 18 amino acids. The CDR3 DNA reads TGTGCCAGTAGTCACGTTGGGATTAAAACGGGAAAGAACACTGAAGCTTTCTTT. It yields the protein CASSHVGIKTGKNTEAFF. The full variable domain, in which reference TRBV19 and TRBJ1-1 provide the parts outside the CDR3, is DGGITQSPKYLFRKEGQNVTLSCEQNLNHDAMYWYRQDPGQGLRLIYYSQIVNDFQKGDIAEGYSVSREKKESFPLTVTSAQKNPTAFYLCASSHVGIKTGKNTEAFFGQGTRLTVV.

The CDR3 DNA follows: TGTGCCAGCAGCTTAGGCGGCCGCGAGCAGTACTTC. It translates to CASSLGGREQYF. V is TRBV7-9 and J is TRBJ2-7; D remains ambiguous. The CDR3 spans 12 residues. The V gene lost 1 base and the J gene lost 6 bases, with 7 bases spanning the gap. Germline values: CDR1 SEHNR, CDR2 FQNEAQ (reference sequence).

This chain joins TRBV10-1 and TRBJ2-1; 12 bases align to TRBD2. Looked up from germline, CDR1 is WNHNN and CDR2 is SYGVQD (reference sequence). CDR3 length: 17 amino acids. V was pared by 4 bases and J by 4 bases, with 8 bases of the junction left unmatched. The CDR3 coding sequence is TGCGCCAGCAGTGGGGGGGGCGGGACTAGCGGGTACAATGAGCAGTTCTTC. Encoded protein: CASSGGGGTSGYNEQFF.

V gene TRBV4-2 combines with J gene TRBJ1-5; D unclear. The CDR3 covers 15 residues. The V and J ends lost 4 bases and 3 bases respectively, with 13 bases between them. The germline gives CDR1 LGHNA, CDR2 YNFKEQ. The CDR3 reads CASSPGEELNQPQHF. CDR3 sequence (DNA): TGTGCCAGCAGCCCTGGGGAGGAACTCAATCAGCCCCAGCATTTT.

The V call is TRBV28, the J call TRBJ1-5; 8 nucleotides match TRBD1. The germline V gene has CDR1 MDHEN and CDR2 SYDVKM. There are 15 residues in the CDR3. V lost 5 bases to trimming and J lost 2 bases; unmatched junction nucleotides: 5. The CDR3 DNA reads TGTGCCAGCAGTATGACAGGGGAAGGCAATCAGCCCCAGCATTTT. Translated, it gives CASSMTGEGNQPQHF.

In nucleotides, the CDR3 is TGTGCCAGCAGCCCCGAGGTTTTTGACACCGGGGAGCTGTTTTTT. It encodes CASSPEVFDTGELFF. The rearrangement uses TRBV6-5 and TRBJ2-2; D call uncertain. Germline CDR1 and CDR2: MNHEY and SVGAGI. The CDR3 contains 15 residues. The V end was cut by 6 bases, the J end by 3 bases, with 14 bases between.

This chain links TRBV6-5 with TRBJ1-1; 9 positions match TRBD1. The CDR3 has 15 residues. V lost 1 base, J lost 4 bases, and 4 bases stayed unmatched. CDR1 MNHEY and CDR2 SVGAGI come from the germline V gene. CDR3 in amino acids: CASSYFGQGSTEAFF. CDR3 nucleotides: TGTGCCAGCAGTTACTTCGGACAGGGGAGCACTGAAGCTTTCTTT.

The CDR3 protein is CASSSGQEAASKTEAFF. The CDR3 nucleotides are TGTGCCAGCAGCTCAGGACAGGAGGCCGCTTCGAAAACTGAAGCTTTCTTT. The chain uses TRBV7-9 and TRBJ1-1; TRBD1 agrees at 7 bases. The CDR3 extends over 17 amino acids. With V trimmed by 4 bases and J by 5 bases, 16 bases remained unmatched. Germline-derived CDR1 and CDR2 are SEHNR and FQNEAQ (reference sequence).

In its sample, this clone was seen once. This chain links TRBV9 with TRBJ1-2; D is possibly TRBD1 (6 bases). Per germline, CDR1 SGDLS and CDR2 YYNGEE. V was shortened by 4 bases and J by 4 bases, with 23 bases between the two germline ends. The CDR3 contains 17 residues. Here the CDR3 DNA reads TGTGCCAGCAGCTCCAACCCCGGACAGCCGGGGAGCTATGGCTACACCTTC. Translated, it gives CASSSNPGQPGSYGYTF.

This clone has only one observation. The gene calls are TRBV29-1 and TRBJ2-1; 9 bases fit TRBD2. Germline CDR1 is SQVTM and CDR2 is ANQGSEA. V gave up 7 bases and J gave up 5 bases; unmatched junction bases: 9. The CDR3 loop spans 14 amino acids. CDR3 DNA: TGCAGCGCCGAGAGGCGACTAGCGGACAATGAGCAGTTCTTC. As protein: CSAERRLADNEQFF.

The rearrangement uses TRBV18 and TRBJ2-7, with 12 nucleotides matching TRBD2. This CDR3 is 17 amino acids long. Losses at the gene ends were 1 base for V and 2 bases for J; bases not matched to a gene: 6. Germline V gene sequence: CDR1 KGHSH, CDR2 LQKENI. The CDR3 nucleotides are TGTGCCAGCTCACCACAAACCCTAGCGGGAGGGGCCTACGAGCAGTACTTC. Its translation is CASSPQTLAGGAYEQYF.

The rearrangement joins TRBV28 to TRBJ1-5; 7 bases are a match to TRBD1. In germline, CDR1 is MDHEN, CDR2 SYDVKM. The junction had 7 bases not matched to a gene; V was cut back by 7 bases and J by 4 bases. The CDR3 runs to 14 residues. CDR3 sequence: CASKTGVMNQPQHF. In DNA, the CDR3 is TGTGCCAGCAAAACAGGGGTCATGAATCAGCCCCAGCATTTT.

The chain recombines TRBV25-1 with TRBJ1-2; D perhaps matches TRBD1 (5 bases). Looked up from germline, CDR1 is MGHDK and CDR2 is SYGVNS. V lost 2 bases to trimming and J lost 8 bases, with 18 bases between them. The CDR3 has 15 residues. In nucleotides, the CDR3 is TGTGCCAGCAGTGAACCCGAGGCAGGGAAACACGGCTACACCTTC. This translates into CASSEPEAGKHGYTF.

The sample holds one count of this clone. The chain carries TRBV29-1 and TRBJ1-5, with D maybe TRBD1 (6 bases). Trimming removed 4 bases from V and 0 bases from J, with 13 bases in between. The CDR3 sequence is 15 residues long. Germline values: CDR1 SQVTM, CDR2 ANQGSEA. The CDR3 protein is CSVVPGDNSNQPQHF. As DNA, the CDR3 is TGCAGCGTTGTTCCAGGGGATAATAGCAATCAGCCCCAGCATTTT.

V and J are TRBV5-1 and TRBJ2-1; 10 nucleotides match TRBD2. Unmatched junction bases numbered 8, after V lost 4 bases and J lost 7 bases. There are 15 residues in the CDR3. Germline lookup yields CDR1 SGHRS and CDR2 YFSETQ. CDR3 DNA sequence: TGCGCCAGCAGCGGAAGCGGGGGGGCTGGGAATGAGCAGTTCTTC. Protein product: CASSGSGGAGNEQFF.

The chain links TRBV4-1 to TRBJ2-7; weak D call: TRBD1 (5 bases). The CDR3 has 13 residues. The germline gives CDR1 MGHRA, CDR2 YSYEKL. The germline V and J ends were trimmed by 4 bases and 2 bases, with 9 bases remaining between them. The CDR3 sequence: CASSRDRTYEQYF. CDR3 nucleotides: TGCGCCAGCAGCCGAGACAGAACCTACGAGCAGTACTTC.

The chain has TRBV15 and TRBJ2-7, with TRBD2 as a possible D gene (5 bases). The CDR3 runs to 14 residues. Per the germline V gene, CDR1 is LNHNV and CDR2 is YYDKDF (reference sequence). V gave up 6 bases and J gave up 4 bases, with 16 bases separating them. CDR3 in amino acids: CATSRKLGLYEQYF. The CDR3 DNA is TGTGCCACCAGTAGGAAACTAGGCTTATACGAGCAGTACTTC.

The V call is TRBV5-4, the J call TRBJ1-5; D is perhaps TRBD1 (6 bases). The CDR3 contains 14 residues. Per the germline V gene, CDR1 is SGHNT and CDR2 is YYREEE (reference sequence). Trimming took off 0 bases at V and 7 bases at J, with 11 bases between the two ends. CDR3 sequence: CASSLAGGLQPQHF. The CDR3 DNA reads TGTGCCAGCAGCTTGGCGGGGGGGCTCCAGCCCCAGCATTTT.

This chain connects TRBV11-2 to TRBJ2-1, with 13 bases fitting TRBD2. Germline V gives CDR1 SGHAT, CDR2 FQNNGV. The CDR3 loop spans 15 amino acids. The V segment lost 5 bases and the J segment 8 bases; nucleotides outside the gene matches: 6. CDR3 bases: TGTGCCAGCAGCATAGGACTAGCGGGAGCGGATGAGCAGTTCTTC. Amino acid sequence: CASSIGLAGADEQFF.

The chain employs TRBV11-2 and TRBJ2-7; D unresolved. V was trimmed by 5 bases and J by 1 base, leaving 6 bases between them. The CDR3 loop spans 12 amino acids. Per the germline V gene, CDR1 is SGHAT and CDR2 is FQNNGV. The CDR3 region is CASSPSSYEQYF. CDR3 coding DNA: TGTGCCAGCAGCCCCTCTTCCTACGAGCAGTACTTC.

The genes are TRBV15 and TRBJ2-1, with 10 bases fitting TRBD2. V gave up 4 bases and J gave up 0 bases; unmatched junction bases: 3. Per germline, CDR1 LNHNV and CDR2 YYDKDF (reference sequence). This CDR3 has 16 residues. As DNA, the CDR3 is TGTGCCACCAGCATAGGACTAGCGGACTCCTACAATGAGCAGTTCTTC. It is translated as CATSIGLADSYNEQFF. The full variable domain, in which reference TRBV15 and TRBJ2-1 provide the parts outside the CDR3, is DAMVIQNPRYQVTQFGKPVTLSCSQTLNHNVMYWYQQKSSQAPKLLFHYYDKDFNNEADTPDNFQSRRPNTSFCFLDIRSPGLGDTAMYLCATSIGLADSYNEQFFGPGTRLTVL.

The chain employs TRBV7-9 and TRBJ1-4; possibly TRBD1 for D (5 bases). The V gene lost 5 bases and the J gene lost 5 bases, with 15 bases spanning the gap. Germline V lookup: CDR1 SEHNR, CDR2 FQNEAQ (reference sequence). The CDR3 spans 15 residues. The chain's CDR3 is CASSTRQRENEKLFF. Written as DNA, the CDR3 is TGTGCCAGCAGCACACGACAGAGAGAGAATGAAAAACTGTTTTTT.